Listed below are T cell receptor beta chains from one sample, sequenced in a study of shared clonotypes between healthy human individuals. Assay used: immunoSEQ multiplex PCR; TCRdb lists only in-frame clones, some missing. The sample records about 2.3 million clones, around 90% being singletons. The sequenced sample consisted of naive CD4+ T cells from PBMCs. These receptors were collected from a man aged 18 to 29 in good health. Some clones in this sample may be carry-over from other donors' samples. Each CDR3 is given with its conserved first and last residue. Each record gives: V gene, J gene, CDR3 length, D gene, CDR3 protein, CDR3 DNA. A D gene is named only where the DNA matches it firmly.

>TRBV6-6|TRBJ1-1|14|TRBD1
CASSGGQGRTEAFF
TGTGCCAGCAGTGGCGGACAGGGGCGGACTGAAGCTTTCTTT
>TRBV29-1|TRBJ1-1|13|-
CSVKQTTLNKAFF
TGCAGCGTTAAGCAGACAACCTTAAACAAAGCTTTCTTT
>TRBV10-3|TRBJ2-7|15|TRBD2
CAISEGLAGVHEQYF
TGTGCCATCAGTGAGGGACTAGCGGGAGTGCACGAGCAGTACTTC
>TRBV5-4|TRBJ1-4|15|-
CASSLSLSLAEKLFF
TGTGCCAGCAGCTTGTCCTTGTCGTTGGCTGAAAAACTGTTTTTT
>TRBV15|TRBJ2-7|14|-
CATSRDRGGYEQYF
TGTGCCACCAGCAGAGACAGGGGCGGCTACGAGCAGTACTTC
>TRBV7-2|TRBJ2-5|15|-
CASSLSEGAMKTQYF
TGTGCCAGCAGCTTATCCGAGGGAGCCATGAAGACCCAGTACTTC
>TRBV18|TRBJ1-4|14|-
CASSPGTGNEKLFF
TGTGCCAGCTCACCAGGGACCGGTAATGAAAAACTGTTTTTT
>TRBV4-3|TRBJ2-1|16|-
CASSQDRLARHNEQFF
TGCGCCAGCAGCCAAGATAGGCTAGCGAGACACAATGAGCAGTTCTTC
>TRBV19|TRBJ1-1|16|TRBD1
CASSGPGQGTNTEAFF
TGTGCCAGTAGTGGGCCGGGACAGGGGACGAACACTGAAGCTTTCTTT
>TRBV25-1|TRBJ1-4|14|-
CASSPAGVDEKLFF
TGTGCCAGCAGCCCGGCGGGGGTGGATGAAAAACTGTTTTTT
>TRBV5-8|TRBJ2-4|17|-
CASSLEWGLRPKNIQYF
TGTGCCAGCAGCTTGGAATGGGGGCTGAGACCCAAAAACATTCAGTACTTC